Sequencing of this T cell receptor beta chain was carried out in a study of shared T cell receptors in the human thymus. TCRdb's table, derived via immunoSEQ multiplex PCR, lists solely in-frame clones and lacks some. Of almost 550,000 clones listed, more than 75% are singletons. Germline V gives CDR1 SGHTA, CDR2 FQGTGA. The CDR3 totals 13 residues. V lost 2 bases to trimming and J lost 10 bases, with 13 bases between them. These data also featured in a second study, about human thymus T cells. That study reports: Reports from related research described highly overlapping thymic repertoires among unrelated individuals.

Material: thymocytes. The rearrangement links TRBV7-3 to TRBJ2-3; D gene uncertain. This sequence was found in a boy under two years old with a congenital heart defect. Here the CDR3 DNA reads TGTGCCAGCAGCTTATTTTCGGGTCTCGCGCAGTATTTT. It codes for CASSLFSGLAQYF.